The 24 T cell receptor beta chains listed next were all sequenced from one sample in a study of blood T cell repertoires in COVID-19. Clones were read by immunoSEQ multiplex PCR, and TCRdb kept only the in-frame ones, dropping some. The sample includes hundreds of thousands of clones, 88% seen only once; the top ten take under 3.5%. The sequencing input was PBMCs or T cells enriched from blood (not recorded which). The receptors stem from a woman between 45 and 60 years old who had recovered from COVID-19.

V and J are TRBV12-3 or TRBV12-4 and TRBJ2-7; TRBD2 aligns across 9 bases. V was clipped by 11 bases and J by 6 bases; unmatched bases: 5. The CDR3 is made up of 11 amino acids. The CDR3 nucleotides are TGTGCCGCAGGAGCGGGAGGCGAGCAGTACTTC. Protein: CAAGAGGEQYF.

This clone has more than one count but fewer than ten. The chain carries TRBV11-1 and TRBJ2-1, with 9 bases aligning to TRBD2. CDR1 is SGHAT, CDR2 FQDESV, per germline (reference sequence). V shed 5 bases and J 0 bases; nucleotides not matched to a gene: 5. There are 16 residues in the CDR3. CDR3 in amino acids: CASSRLAASSYNEQFF. As DNA, the CDR3 is TGTGCCAGCAGCCGACTAGCGGCGAGCTCCTACAATGAGCAGTTCTTC.

The chain couples TRBV5-4 to TRBJ2-1, with TRBD1 as a possible D gene (5 bases). V dropped 0 bases and J dropped 3 bases, with 7 bases sitting between them. The CDR3 extends over 14 amino acids. Germline V lookup: CDR1 SGHNT, CDR2 YYREEE (reference sequence). CDR3 sequence (DNA): TGTGCCAGCAGCTTGGCCGACAGCTACAATGAGCAGTTCTTC. Amino acid sequence: CASSLADSYNEQFF. The full variable domain, its missing parts supplied by reference TRBV5-4 and TRBJ2-1, is ETGVTQSPTHLIKTRGQQVTLRCSSQSGHNTVSWYQQALGQGPQFIFQYYREEENGRGNFPPRFSGLQFPNYSSELNVNALELDDSALYLCASSLADSYNEQFFGPGTRLTVL.

J is TRBJ1-5 and V is TRBV15; a possible D gene is TRBD1 (6 bases). Trimming removed 0 bases at V and 7 bases at J, with 13 bases between. Germline CDR1 is LNHNV and CDR2 is YYDKDF (reference sequence). The length of the CDR3 is 15 residues. The CDR3 nucleotides read TGTGCCACCAGCAGAGATAGGGAGGGGGGGCAGCCCCAGCATTTT. This sequence encodes CATSRDREGGQPQHF.

The CDR3 bases are TGTGCCAGCAGTCCCTTGACTAGCGGGAGTCTAGGCGGGGAGCTGTTTTTT. This codes for CASSPLTSGSLGGELFF. The V call is TRBV6-2 or TRBV6-3, the J call TRBJ2-2, with 12 bases fitting TRBD2. The length of the CDR3 is 17 residues. With V trimmed by 5 bases and J by 7 bases, 11 bases remained unmatched. Per the germline V gene, CDR1 is MNHEY and CDR2 is SVGEGT.

CDR3 protein: CASSSTGLGETQYF. The CDR3 DNA follows: TGTGCCAGCAGCTCGACAGGGCTTGGGGAGACCCAGTACTTC. This rearrangement joins TRBV5-6 to TRBJ2-5, with TRBD1 matching over 7 bases. CDR3 length: 14 residues. CDR1 SGHDT and CDR2 YYEEEE come from the germline V gene. Unmatched junction bases numbered 7, after V lost 3 bases and J lost 5 bases. Full variable domain (missing parts from reference TRBV5-6 and TRBJ2-5): DAGVTQSPTHLIKTRGQQVTLRCSPKSGHDTVSWYQQALGQGPQFIFQYYEEEERQRGNFPDRFSGHQFPNYSSELNVNALLLGDSALYLCASSSTGLGETQYFGPGTRLLVL.

The rearrangement uses TRBV4-2 and TRBJ2-2, with TRBD2 identical over 10 bases. J was trimmed by 0 bases and V by 2 bases; bases with no gene match: 3. The germline CDR1 and CDR2 sequences are LGHNA and YNFKEQ. CDR3 length: 17 amino acids. The CDR3 DNA is TGTGCCAGCAGCCAAACGACTAGCGGGTCGAACACCGGGGAGCTGTTTTTT. Protein sequence: CASSQTTSGSNTGELFF.

Comment on this clone: Other DNA sequences in this specimen translate into the identical CDR3. This chain joins TRBV18 and TRBJ1-1; D is perhaps TRBD1 (6 bases). V was clipped by 5 bases and J by 1 base, with 8 bases between them. The CDR3 runs 13 residues. Germline V gene data show CDR1 as KGHSH and CDR2 as LQKENI. CDR3 in DNA: TGTGCCAGCTCATCGGACAGGAACACTGAAGCTTTCTTT. Protein product: CASSSDRNTEAFF.

This clone appeared a few times. The chain recombines TRBV2 with TRBJ1-1; 9 bases line up with TRBD1. Germline CDR1 is SNHLY and CDR2 is FYNNEI. V shed 4 bases and J 2 bases; nucleotides not matched to a gene: 5. The CDR3 is made up of 15 amino acids. The CDR3 loop reads CASSVPGQGNTEAFF. In DNA, the CDR3 is TGTGCCAGCAGTGTCCCGGGACAGGGCAACACTGAAGCTTTCTTT.

V and J are TRBV29-1 and TRBJ1-4; no definite D call. The CDR3 has 14 amino acids. V lost 4 bases and J 0 bases, leaving 9 bases between the germline ends. CDR1 SQVTM and CDR2 ANQGSEA come from the germline V gene. The CDR3 protein is CSVAVRSTNEKLFF. DNA for the CDR3: TGCAGCGTTGCGGTCCGCTCAACTAATGAAAAACTGTTTTTT.

V usage is TRBV7-9 and J usage is TRBJ1-2; D remains ambiguous. The CDR3 is made up of 13 amino acids. V shed 2 bases and J shed 2 bases, with 6 bases lying between them. Germline values: CDR1 SEHNR, CDR2 FQNEAQ (reference sequence). The DNA of the CDR3 is TGTGCCAGCAGCTTATTAGCAAACTATGGCTACACCTTC. Residues: CASSLLANYGYTF.

The J gene is TRBJ2-5, the V gene TRBV27, with D maybe TRBD1 (6 bases). The V and J ends lost 5 bases and 2 bases respectively, with 12 bases between them. Germline-derived CDR1 and CDR2 are MNHEY and SMNVEV (reference sequence). This CDR3 spans 14 amino acids. In DNA form, the CDR3 reads TGTGCCAGCAGTACACGACAGGCGCAAGAGACCCAGTACTTC. Residues: CASSTRQAQETQYF.

This chain links TRBV20-1 with TRBJ2-1, with TRBD2 identical over 10 bases. The CDR3 length is 11 residues. CDR1 is DFQATT, CDR2 SNEGSKA, per germline (reference sequence). Germline trimming cut 4 bases from V and 10 bases from J; bases unmatched to any gene: 1. The CDR3 is CSAKLAGEQFF. CDR3 in DNA: TGCAGTGCTAAACTAGCGGGAGAGCAGTTCTTC.

V is TRBV30 and J is TRBJ1-2, with no clear D. The CDR3 extends over 12 amino acids. Germline CDR1 reads GTSNPN; CDR2 reads SVGIG (reference sequence). Trimming removed 0 bases at V and 5 bases at J, with 7 bases between. The CDR3 nucleotides are TGTGCCTGGAGTGTTGCTCGGTATGGCTACACCTTC. This encodes CAWSVARYGYTF.

Comment on this clone: The same CDR3 can be traced to other DNA sequences in this sample. The chain employs TRBV28 and TRBJ1-1, with TRBD1 as a possible D gene (5 bases). The V end was cut by 6 bases, the J end by 2 bases, with 10 bases between. Germline V gives CDR1 MDHEN, CDR2 SYDVKM. This CDR3 is 13 amino acids long. This CDR3 is CASSPQGNTEAFF. CDR3 in DNA: TGTGCCAGCAGCCCCCAGGGTAACACTGAAGCTTTCTTT.

The chain is built from TRBV7-2 and TRBJ1-6; 7 bases fit TRBD1. The CDR3 runs 18 residues. Germline loops: CDR1 SGHTA, CDR2 FQGNSA. The V and J ends lost 5 bases and 5 bases, in that order; junction bases with no gene match: 15. The CDR3 loop is CASSLQYGPGQNNSPLHF. CDR3 bases: TGTGCCAGCAGCCTACAATATGGTCCGGGACAGAATAATTCACCCCTCCACTTT.

The V call is TRBV7-9, the J call TRBJ1-1; 8 positions agree with TRBD1. The V gene end was trimmed by 4 bases and the J gene end by 5 bases; junction bases not matched to a gene: 6. CDR3 length: 14 residues. Germline V gives CDR1 SEHNR, CDR2 FQNEAQ (reference sequence). CDR3 nucleotide sequence: TGTGCCAGCAGCTCCCGACAGGGGTGGACTGAAGCTTTCTTT. It codes for CASSSRQGWTEAFF.

This chain connects TRBV18 to TRBJ2-7; 8 positions agree with TRBD1. Germline loops: CDR1 KGHSH, CDR2 LQKENI. J was trimmed by 6 bases and V by 2 bases; bases with no gene match: 9. The CDR3 is 15 amino acids. The CDR3 DNA reads TGTGCCAGCTCACCAAACAGGGGGACGGGAATCGAGCAGTACTTC. It translates to CASSPNRGTGIEQYF.

The J gene is TRBJ1-3, the V gene TRBV28; D gene unclear. Germline-derived CDR1 and CDR2 are MDHEN and SYDVKM. The CDR3 spans 15 residues. V shed 6 bases and J shed 6 bases, with 18 bases lying between them. CDR3 coding DNA: TGTGCCAGCAGCCCGACTAGCCCTTTAGCAAACACCATATATTTT. The encoded protein is CASSPTSPLANTIYF. Looking up the rest from reference TRBV28 and TRBJ1-3 gives the full variable domain: DVKVTQSSRYLVKRTGEKVFLECVQDMDHENMFWYRQDPGLGLRLIYFSYDVKMKEKGDIPEGYSVSREKKERFSLILESASTNQTSMYLCASSPTSPLANTIYFGEGSWLTVV.

In its sample, this clone was seen once. The chain is built from TRBV20-1 and TRBJ2-1; D gene unclear. The CDR3 loop spans 14 amino acids. Germline CDR1 reads DFQATT; CDR2 reads SNEGSKA (reference sequence). With 3 bases removed from V and 3 bases from J, the gap between germline ends came to 12 bases. CDR3 in amino acids: CSASIQAYYNEQFF. The CDR3 DNA reads TGCAGTGCTAGTATTCAGGCCTACTACAATGAGCAGTTCTTC.

The chain is built from TRBV6-5 and TRBJ1-3; no clear D gene. CDR1 MNHEY and CDR2 SVGAGI come from the germline V gene. The CDR3 totals 16 residues. V was shortened by 2 bases and J by 1 base, with 12 bases between the two germline ends. In nucleotides, the CDR3 is TGTGCCAGCAGTTACACGACAAAACAATCTGGAAACACCATATATTTT. Protein product: CASSYTTKQSGNTIYF.

This clone was observed once. The V and J genes are TRBV21-1 and TRBJ1-5; the table calls TRBD1, which could not be checked here. TRBV21-1 corresponds to a pseudogene. This CDR3 is built from 14 residues. CDR3 in DNA: TGTGCCACCCCAGAACGAAATAGCAATCAGCCCCAGCATTTT. Translating gives CATPERNSNQPQHF.

The chain links TRBV6-5 to TRBJ2-7, with TRBD2 matching over 9 bases. V trimming: 6 bases; J trimming: 4 bases; junction bases outside the gene matches: 7. This CDR3 is 14 amino acids long. Germline V lookup: CDR1 MNHEY, CDR2 SVGAGI. For the CDR3, the DNA is TGTGCCAGCAGGACCGGGACTAGCAGATACGAGCAGTACTTC. It encodes CASRTGTSRYEQYF.

The V call is TRBV28, the J call TRBJ2-5; possible D gene TRBD1, 6 bases. There are 13 residues in the CDR3. Trimming removed 6 bases at V and 12 bases at J, with 20 bases between. Germline-derived CDR1 and CDR2 are MDHEN and SYDVKM. CDR3 residues: CASRSTGVQGEYF. CDR3 sequence (DNA): TGTGCCAGCAGAAGTACAGGTGTACAGGGCGAGTACTTC.